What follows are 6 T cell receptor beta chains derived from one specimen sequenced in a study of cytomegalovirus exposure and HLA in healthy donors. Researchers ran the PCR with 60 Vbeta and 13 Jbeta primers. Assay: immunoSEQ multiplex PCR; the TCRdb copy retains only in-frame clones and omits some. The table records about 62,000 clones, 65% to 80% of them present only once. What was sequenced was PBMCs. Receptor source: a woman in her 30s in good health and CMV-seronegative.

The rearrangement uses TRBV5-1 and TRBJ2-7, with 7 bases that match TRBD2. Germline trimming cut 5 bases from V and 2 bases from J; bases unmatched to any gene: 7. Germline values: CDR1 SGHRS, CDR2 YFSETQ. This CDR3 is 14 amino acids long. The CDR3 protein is CASRERDATYEQYF. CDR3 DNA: TGCGCCAGCAGGGAGCGGGATGCAACCTACGAGCAGTACTTC.

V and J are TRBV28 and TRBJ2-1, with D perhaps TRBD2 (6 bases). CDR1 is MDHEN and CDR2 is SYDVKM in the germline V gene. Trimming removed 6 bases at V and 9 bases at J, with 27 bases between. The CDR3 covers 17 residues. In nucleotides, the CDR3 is TGTGCCAGCAGCCTTAGCGGTCGACCGTGGTTGCACGGTGAGCAGTTCTTC. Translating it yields CASSLSGRPWLHGEQFF.

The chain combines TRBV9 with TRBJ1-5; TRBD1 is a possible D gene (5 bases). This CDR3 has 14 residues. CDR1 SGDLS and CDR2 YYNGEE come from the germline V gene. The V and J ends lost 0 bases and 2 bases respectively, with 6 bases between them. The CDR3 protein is CASSVEGGNQPQHF. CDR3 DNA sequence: TGTGCCAGCAGCGTAGAAGGGGGCAATCAGCCCCAGCATTTT.

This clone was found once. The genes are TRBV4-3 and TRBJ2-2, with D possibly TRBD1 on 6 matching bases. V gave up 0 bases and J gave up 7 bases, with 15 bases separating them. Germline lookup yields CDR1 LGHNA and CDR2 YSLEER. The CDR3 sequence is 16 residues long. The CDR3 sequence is CASSQEIGTRNGELFF. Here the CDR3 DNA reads TGCGCCAGCAGCCAAGAGATAGGGACAAGGAACGGGGAGCTGTTTTTT.

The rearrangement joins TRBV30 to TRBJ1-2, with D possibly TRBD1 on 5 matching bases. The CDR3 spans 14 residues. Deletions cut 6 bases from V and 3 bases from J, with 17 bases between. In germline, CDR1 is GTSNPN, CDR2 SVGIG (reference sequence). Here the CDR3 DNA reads TGTGCCTGTACCTTGGATCGGGGGTACTATGGCTACACCTTC. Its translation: CACTLDRGYYGYTF.

The CDR3 DNA sequence: TGTGCCTGGAGTAAGAAACAGGGAGTATTCTGGGAGACCCAGTACTTC. Its translation is CAWSKKQGVFWETQYF. The chain links TRBV30 to TRBJ2-5; possibly TRBD1 for D (6 bases). Trimming cost V 2 bases and J 5 bases, with 21 bases left between them. Germline-derived CDR1 and CDR2 are GTSNPN and SVGIG (reference sequence). The CDR3 is 16 amino acids.